These 18 T cell receptor beta chains originate from one sample sequenced in a study of neurological immune-mediated disorders. From the 5' RACE reads, TCRdb called clonotypes with MiXCR, one entry per CDR3 protein. The top ten clones hold around 4.3% of a sample with roughly 75,000 distinct CDR3 sequences, roughly 13% of them seen once. Time point of the sample: longitudinal time-point 1 (baseline). Sequencing used PBMCs. The receptors were gathered from a female donor with HTLV-1-associated myelopathy (HAM/TSP).

The table lists this clonotype with a count of one. This may be a read error: a much more frequent sequence differs by one nucleotide. The gene calls are TRBV5-1 and TRBJ2-2; 13 bases line up with TRBD2. Germline values: CDR1 SGHRS, CDR2 YFSETQ. The length of the CDR3 is 16 residues. The CDR3 region has the DNA TGCGCCAGCAGCTTGGCGGGGACTAGCGGGACCGGGGAGCCGTTTTTT. As protein: CASSLAGTSGTGEPFF. The entire variable domain, with the rest obtained from reference TRBV5-1 and TRBJ2-2, is as follows: KAGVTQTPRYLIKTRGQQVTLSCSPISGHRSVSWYQQTPGQGLQFLFEYFSETQRNKGNFPGRFSGRQFSNSRSEMNVSTLELGDSALYLCASSLAGTSGTGEPFFGEGSRLTVL.

This clonotype was seen at least ten times. The chain joins TRBV5-1 to TRBJ2-1; a weak D match, TRBD2 (6 bases). Germline CDR1 and CDR2: SGHRS and YFSETQ. The CDR3 runs to 12 residues. Trimming took 7 bases from V and 9 from J, leaving 14 bases between them. For the CDR3, the DNA is TGCGCCAGCCGCGGGGTGCAGGGTGAGCAGTTCTTC. This sequence encodes CASRGVQGEQFF. The full variable domain, rest sourced from reference TRBV5-1 and TRBJ2-1, is KAGVTQTPRYLIKTRGQQVTLSCSPISGHRSVSWYQQTPGQGLQFLFEYFSETQRNKGNFPGRFSGRQFSNSRSEMNVSTLELGDSALYLCASRGVQGEQFFGPGTRLTVL.

Remarks on this clonotype: A much larger clonotype is one base distant, so this may be a read error. J is TRBJ2-7 and V is TRBV28; 7 nucleotides agree with TRBD2. CDR1 is MDHEN, CDR2 SYDVKM, per germline. The CDR3 runs to 12 residues. CDR3 residues: CVSTRKRGEQYF. The DNA of the CDR3 is TGTGTCAGCACTAGAAAGCGGGGCGAGCAGTACTTC.

This clonotype was counted ten times or more. The rearrangement joins TRBV7-8 to TRBJ2-7; 9 nucleotides match TRBD1. CDR1 SGHVS and CDR2 FQNEAQ come from the germline V gene. CDR3 length equals 15 residues. V shed 4 bases, J shed 4 bases, and the junction held 8 bases outside the gene matches. The CDR3 loop is CASSSTGGFPYEQYF. The CDR3 DNA follows: TGTGCCAGCAGCTCCACAGGGGGCTTTCCTTACGAGCAGTACTTC.

This clonotype was picked up many times. The chain carries TRBV20-1 and TRBJ2-3, with 9 bases that match TRBD1. This CDR3 is 15 amino acids long. CDR1 is DFQATT and CDR2 is SNEGSKA in the germline V gene (reference sequence). V was pared by 5 bases and J by 4 bases, with 10 bases of the junction left unmatched. The CDR3 DNA follows: TGCAGTGCTGACTCTGGGGACAGGGATGCAGATACGCAGTATTTT. Encoded protein: CSADSGDRDADTQYF.

This clonotype was picked up many times. DNA for the CDR3: TGTGCCAGCTTTCCTAGCGGGGGTAGGGTCGATACGCAGTATTTT. As protein: CASFPSGGRVDTQYF. The chain is built from TRBV12-3 or TRBV12-4 and TRBJ2-3; 10 positions match TRBD2. J gave up 6 bases and V 8 bases, and 11 bases lay outside the gene matches. The CDR3 is 15 residues long.

The chain has TRBV20-1 and TRBJ1-6; D may be TRBD1 (5 bases). Trimming removed 0 bases at V and 0 bases at J, with 9 bases between. CDR1 and CDR2 from the germline V gene are DFQATT and SNEGSKA (reference sequence). There are 16 residues in the CDR3. CDR3 residues: CSARDYRPSYNSPLHF. CDR3 in DNA: TGCAGTGCTAGAGATTACAGGCCCTCCTATAATTCACCCCTCCACTTT.

This clonotype has a count of ten or more. The chain recombines TRBV20-1 with TRBJ2-4; weak D call: TRBD2 (6 bases). The V end lost 2 bases, the J end lost 11 bases, and 19 bases lay between the germline ends. Germline CDR1 and CDR2: DFQATT and SNEGSKA (reference sequence). There are 14 residues in the CDR3. Here the CDR3 DNA reads TGCAGTGCTAGATTGGGAGGCCCCAAAATGGTTCAGTACTTC. Encoded protein: CSARLGGPKMVQYF.

This clonotype was counted at least ten times. The rearrangement uses TRBV5-1 and TRBJ1-2, with 10 bases lining up with TRBD1. There are 16 residues in the CDR3. Trimming cost V 4 bases and J 3 bases; bases outside gene matches: 9. Germline lookup yields CDR1 SGHRS and CDR2 YFSETQ. CDR3 region: CASSPGQGGKDYGYTF. The CDR3, as DNA: TGCGCCAGCAGCCCCGGACAGGGGGGCAAGGACTATGGCTACACCTTC.

This chain links TRBV5-1 with TRBJ2-7; no definite D call. V lost 1 base to trimming and J lost 1 base, with 12 bases between them. Germline loops: CDR1 SGHRS, CDR2 YFSETQ. The CDR3 is made up of 15 amino acids. In nucleotides, the CDR3 is TGCGCCAGCAGCTTGAATCCGTCGCTATCCTACGAGCAGTACTTC. Translating it yields CASSLNPSLSYEQYF. Drawing the rest from reference TRBV5-1 and TRBJ2-7, the complete variable domain is KAGVTQTPRYLIKTRGQQVTLSCSPISGHRSVSWYQQTPGQGLQFLFEYFSETQRNKGNFPGRFSGRQFSNSRSEMNVSTLELGDSALYLCASSLNPSLSYEQYFGPGTRLTVT.

Details on this clonotype: One end of the junction fails to match germline, which may point to a read error. J is TRBJ2-3 and V is TRBV20-1; D uncertain. The CDR3 covers 15 residues. Germline V gives CDR1 DFQATT, CDR2 SNEGSKA (reference sequence). CDR3 residues: CSASGGFSSTDKQYF. The CDR3 DNA reads as TGCAGTGCTAGCGGTGGTTTCTCTAGTACAGATAAGCAGTATTTT.

The genes are TRBV2 and TRBJ1-4, with D maybe TRBD1 (5 bases). The CDR3 has 16 residues. Germline CDR1 is SNHLY and CDR2 is FYNNEI. V was pared by 0 bases and J by 6 bases, with 14 bases between. CDR3 amino acids: CASSEAGQGRYEKLFF. The CDR3 DNA follows: TGTGCCAGCAGTGAAGCGGGGCAGGGAAGGTATGAAAAACTGTTTTTT.

In its sample, this clonotype was seen many times. The chain couples TRBV7-9 to TRBJ2-5, with 7 bases identical to TRBD1. V shed 2 bases and J 5 bases; nucleotides not matched to a gene: 8. CDR1 is SEHNR and CDR2 is FQNEAQ in the germline V gene (reference sequence). The length of the CDR3 is 15 residues. The DNA of the CDR3 is TGTGCCAGCAGCTTATTGAGAGGGGGCAATGAGACCCAGTACTTC. It translates to CASSLLRGGNETQYF.

This clonotype occurred many times. The chain has TRBV28 and TRBJ1-2; tentative D call: TRBD1 (6 bases). The CDR3 has 14 residues. V was shortened by 2 bases and J by 2 bases, with 9 bases between the two germline ends. Germline V lookup: CDR1 MDHEN, CDR2 SYDVKM. The CDR3 coding sequence is TGTGCCAGCAGTTTAGGGGGCCAGAACTATGGCTACACCTTC. It codes for CASSLGGQNYGYTF.

This clonotype was counted many times. The chain links TRBV20-1 to TRBJ1-6; 7 bases agree with TRBD1. Germline assignment: CDR1 DFQATT and CDR2 SNEGSKA (reference sequence). The CDR3 consists of 14 residues. The CDR3 sequence: CSPIGGGRNSPLHF. The CDR3 DNA is TGCAGCCCTATAGGGGGCGGTCGGAATTCACCCCTCCACTTT.

In regard to this clonotype: This may arise from a read error, as a much more abundant clone is one base away. The chain links TRBV2 to TRBJ2-7; TRBD2 is a possible D gene (6 bases). The germline V gene encodes CDR1 SNHLY and CDR2 FYNNEI. The length of the CDR3 is 14 residues. The CDR3 region has the DNA TGTTCCAGCAGCGTCGGAGGGGCGGCCTACGAGCAGTACTTC. It yields the protein CSSSVGGAAYEQYF.

The chain combines TRBV5-5 with TRBJ2-5; D is perhaps TRBD2 (6 bases). The V end was cut by 0 bases, the J end by 0 bases, with 9 bases between. The CDR3 consists of 15 residues. Germline V gene lookup returns CDR1 SGHKS and CDR2 YYEKEE (reference sequence). CDR3 in DNA: TGTGCCAGCAGCTTGGCAGGGACTTACCAAGAGACCCAGTACTTC. It specifies CASSLAGTYQETQYF.

The chain uses TRBV5-1 and TRBJ2-1; weak D call: TRBD2 (6 bases). Trimming cost V 4 bases and J 7 bases, with 12 bases left between them. The CDR3 consists of 13 residues. The germline V gene encodes CDR1 SGHRS and CDR2 YFSETQ. CDR3 nucleotide sequence: TGCGCCAGCAGCGCTGGGACTCCAAATGAGCAGTTCTTC. As protein: CASSAGTPNEQFF. The full variable domain, completed using reference TRBV5-1 and TRBJ2-1, is KAGVTQTPRYLIKTRGQQVTLSCSPISGHRSVSWYQQTPGQGLQFLFEYFSETQRNKGNFPGRFSGRQFSNSRSEMNVSTLELGDSALYLCASSAGTPNEQFFGPGTRLTVL.